This T cell receptor beta chain emerged from a study of human versus mouse CDR3 diversity and MHC coevolution. As for this clone: Its specificity is unknown.

The repertoire was sequenced with immunoSEQ multiplex PCR; TCRdb's copy has only in-frame clones and lacks some. The top ten hold approximately 1.4% of the sample, which has roughly 80,000 clones, over 85% seen once. V was clipped by 3 bases and J by 3 bases; unmatched bases: 11. Germline V gene sequence: CDR1 LNHDA, CDR2 SQIVND (reference sequence). The CDR3 is made up of 19 amino acids. Overall study results and limits: By iCHAO1, human TCR beta clonotypes numbered roughly 1.6 million, the most.

The sample was naive CD4+ T cells from blood. The subset: CD45RO-negative CD62L-positive naive CD4 T cells. This TCR came from a person aged 30-69 years in good health. The rearrangement uses TRBV19 and TRBJ2-3; 14 nucleotides agree with TRBD2. The CDR3 protein is CASSIPFAGTSGGTDTQYF. CDR3 nucleotide sequence: TGTGCCAGTAGTATTCCGTTTGCCGGGACTAGCGGGGGAACAGATACGCAGTATTTT.